These T cell receptor beta chains were read from a single sample in a study of T cells in Graves' hyperthyroidism and ophthalmopathy. TCRdb re-analysed the multiplex PCR reads in MiXCR, keeping a single row per CDR3 protein. The repertoire holds approximately 520,000 distinct CDR3 sequences, with 20% to 25% as singletons. Sequenced material: blood. Every receptor here comes from a young man with Graves' hyperthyroidism. The CDR3 runs from the conserved cysteine through the conserved F or W. D genes are given only for firm matches. Clone size, where shown, is once, few, many, or a class for clones that have expanded.

clone_size	j_call	v_call	d_call	cdr3_aa	cdr3_nt
few	TRBJ1-2	TRBV28	NA	CASSLLPDSGALGYGYTF	TGTGCCAGCAGTTTACTTCCCGACAGTGGAGCCTTAGGCTATGGCTACACCTTC
NA	TRBJ2-2	TRBV6-1	TRBD2	CASSPGGLNTGELFF	TGTGCCAGCAGCCCGGGAGGGCTGAACACCGGGGAGCTGTTTTTT
NA	TRBJ1-1	TRBV5-1	NA	CASSAFEFRRPNTEAFF	TGCGCCAGCAGCGCCTTCGAGTTTCGAAGACCTAACACTGAAGCTTTCTTT
many	TRBJ1-5	TRBV19	NA	CASSGPNSNQPQHF	TGTGCCAGTAGCGGCCCCAATAGCAATCAGCCCCAGCATTTT
NA	TRBJ1-2	TRBV14	TRBD1	CASSQSRTGWVYGYTF	TGTGCCAGCAGCCAAAGCCGGACAGGGTGGGTCTATGGCTACACCTTC
many	TRBJ1-2	TRBV30	NA	CAWSPGGADANYGYTF	TGTGCCTGGAGCCCTGGCGGGGCCGACGCTAACTATGGCTACACCTTC
few	TRBJ1-2	TRBV5-1	NA	CASSHLGEGYTF	TGCGCCAGCAGCCACCTGGGGGAAGGCTACACCTTC
many	TRBJ2-5	TRBV28	NA	CASSFLLQGGETQYF	TGTGCCAGCAGTTTCCTTTTACAGGGTGGAGAGACCCAGTACTTC
many	TRBJ1-1	TRBV30	NA	CAWGLGLNTEAFF	TGTGCCTGGGGGTTGGGGCTGAACACTGAAGCTTTCTTT
many	TRBJ1-2	TRBV7-6	TRBD1	CASSSMDRDKGYTF	TGTGCCAGCAGCTCGATGGACAGGGATAAGGGCTACACCTTC
many	TRBJ1-2	TRBV12-3/TRBV12-4	NA	CASSYTGLYGYTF	TGTGCCAGCAGTTACACAGGCTTATATGGCTACACCTTC
NA	TRBJ1-2	TRBV4-1	NA	CASSPVPGTENYGYTF	TGCGCCAGCAGCCCAGTTCCCGGGACCGAAAACTATGGCTACACCTTC
NA	TRBJ2-7	TRBV4-2	NA	CASSQDSWDNYEQYF	TGTGCCAGCAGCCAAGATTCCTGGGACAACTACGAGCAGTACTTC
many	TRBJ1-1	TRBV28	NA	CASMTGTNTEAFF	TGTGCCAGCATGACAGGCACGAACACTGAAGCTTTCTTT
many	TRBJ1-3	TRBV28	NA	CASNPARRPFGNTIYF	TGTGCCAGCAACCCCGCCCGGCGTCCTTTTGGAAACACCATATATTTT
NA	TRBJ2-5	TRBV20-1	TRBD2	CSALFMGGWYQETQYF	TGCAGTGCCTTATTTATGGGGGGGTGGTACCAAGAGACCCAGTACTTC
few	TRBJ2-5	TRBV12-3/TRBV12-4	NA	CASGRTSYQETQYF	TGTGCCAGCGGGAGGACTTCGTACCAAGAGACCCAGTACTTC
NA	TRBJ2-2	TRBV24-1	NA	CATSDLRGTSNTGELFF	TGTGCCACCAGTGATTTGCGGGGGACATCGAACACCGGGGAGCTGTTTTTT
few	TRBJ1-1	TRBV18	NA	CASSPPNPNLNTEAFF	TGTGCCAGCTCACCACCGAACCCAAACCTGAACACTGAAGCTTTCTTT
NA	TRBJ1-1	TRBV9	NA	CASSVTTGEVVEAFF	TGTGCCAGCAGCGTAACGACCGGGGAAGTGGTTGAAGCTTTCTTT
NA	TRBJ2-7	TRBV19	NA	CASSIKSIQGEQYF	TGTGCCAGTAGTATTAAAAGTATCCAGGGCGAGCAGTACTTC
many	TRBJ1-2	TRBV4-1	NA	CASSQAGDHGYTF	TGCGCCAGCAGCCAAGCAGGGGACCATGGCTACACCTTC
many	TRBJ1-2	TRBV12-3/TRBV12-4	NA	CASSLGPPYGYTF	TGTGCCAGCAGCTTGGGCCCACCCTATGGCTACACCTTC
many	TRBJ1-1	TRBV15	NA	CATSLGGTRAFF	TGTGCCACCAGCCTAGGGGGGACACGAGCTTTCTTT
many	TRBJ2-7	TRBV2	TRBD2	CASSWQGAGGYEQYF	TGTGCCAGCAGTTGGCAGGGCGCGGGGGGGTACGAGCAGTACTTC
many	TRBJ2-5	TRBV6-2/TRBV6-3	TRBD1	CASSYRDRAQYF	TGTGCCAGCAGTTATCGGGACAGGGCCCAGTACTTC